Listed below are T cell receptor beta chains from one sample, sequenced in a study of regulatory T cells in long-lasting Graves disease. Using its own MiXCR run on the multiplex PCR reads, TCRdb lists one record per CDR3 protein. The table includes about 470,000 distinct CDR3 sequences, approximately 15% detected once. These same records also appear under a second study, on T cells in Graves' hyperthyroidism and ophthalmopathy.

Sequences were derived from peripheral blood mononuclear cells (PBMCs), sampled at new diagnosis, from a patient treated with antithyroid drugs. The receptors come from a woman under 40 with Graves disease. The CDR3 runs from the conserved cysteine through the conserved F or W. A D gene is named only where the DNA matches it firmly. Not all rows give a size; the values are once, few, many and, for expanded clones, a class.

TGTGCCAGTAGTAAGCTACCGGGACTAGCTACCTCTGGGGCCAACGTCCTGACTTTC,CASSKLPGLATSGANVLTF,.,TRBD2,TRBV19,TRBJ2-6
TGTGCCAGCAGTGAAGAGGGCTACGAGCAGTACTTC,CASSEEGYEQYF,many,.,TRBV2,TRBJ2-7
TGTGCCAGCATATCTATCCCCTTTGGGACCCAGTACTTC,CASISIPFGTQYF,few,.,TRBV27,TRBJ2-5
TGTGCCAGCAGCCCCGGGGGTATTGGCTACGAGCAGTACTTC,CASSPGGIGYEQYF,.,.,TRBV28,TRBJ2-7
TGCGCCAGCAACCAAGATTTTAGCGGGAGGTTGGATGAGCAGTTCTTC,CASNQDFSGRLDEQFF,.,TRBD2,TRBV4-1,TRBJ2-1
TGTGCCACCAGTGATTTGGTCCTCAGCGGGAGGGGCAATGAGCAGTTCTTC,CATSDLVLSGRGNEQFF,few,TRBD2,TRBV24-1,TRBJ2-1
TGTGCCAGCTGGGGAGGGCAGGGGAAGGGAAGCACTGAAGCTTTCTTT,CASWGGQGKGSTEAFF,many,.,TRBV2,TRBJ1-1
TGTGCCAGCATGGACAGTGCCCGCTACGAGCAGTACTTC,CASMDSARYEQYF,many,.,TRBV12-3/TRBV12-4,TRBJ2-7
TGTGCCAGCAGTTTAATAGGACAGGGTGGTGAAAAACTGTTTTTT,CASSLIGQGGEKLFF,many,TRBD1,TRBV12-3/TRBV12-4,TRBJ1-4
TGTGCCAGCAGTTTAGTGGTTTTTGACGAGCAGTACTTC,CASSLVVFDEQYF,.,.,TRBV28,TRBJ2-7
TGTGCCCACCGGGAGGATGTGACTTACGAGCAGTACTTC,CAHREDVTYEQYF,many,TRBD2,TRBV2,TRBJ2-7
TGTGCCAGCAGTCTTTATCAGCCCCAGCATTTT,CASSLYQPQHF,few,.,TRBV28,TRBJ1-5
TGCAGTGCTGCCCCCCTACTAGCGGAAAATGACAATGAGCAGTTCTTC,CSAAPLLAENDNEQFF,many,TRBD2,TRBV20-1,TRBJ2-1
TGTGCCAGCAGTGAGTCCGGAATCTATGGCTACACCTTC,CASSESGIYGYTF,many,.,TRBV6-1,TRBJ1-2
TGTGCCAGCAGTTCCCAGATGGGACTAGCGGGAGAAACGCAGTATTTT,CASSSQMGLAGETQYF,many,TRBD2,TRBV2,TRBJ2-3
TGTGCCACAAGGACAGGGAACACTGAAGCTTTCTTT,CATRTGNTEAFF,few,TRBD1,TRBV7-9,TRBJ1-1
TGCAGTGCTGGGGGCGAGGGGACTACCCCCTACGAGCAGTACTTC,CSAGGEGTTPYEQYF,few,.,TRBV20-1,TRBJ2-7
TGTGCCAGCAGCTTAGGGTGGGGGACTAACTCCTACGAGCAGTACTTC,CASSLGWGTNSYEQYF,few,TRBD2,TRBV7-9,TRBJ2-7
TGTGCCAGCAGTTTGTCTAGCGGGAGATGGTACGAGCAGTACTTC,CASSLSSGRWYEQYF,many,TRBD2,TRBV12-3/TRBV12-4,TRBJ2-7
TGTGCCAGCAGTGAGATAGCGGGAGAGACTTATGAGCAGTTCTTC,CASSEIAGETYEQFF,many,TRBD2,TRBV6-1,TRBJ2-1
TGTGCCAGCGCCGTAGTTGGCGGGAACACTGAAGCTTTCTTT,CASAVVGGNTEAFF,many,.,TRBV28,TRBJ1-1
TGTGCCAGCTCCGGCATAGCCAAAAACATTCAGTACTTC,CASSGIAKNIQYF,few,.,TRBV13,TRBJ2-4
TGTGCCAGCAGTGAAACACGGCTGGTGTGGTTCTTC,CASSETRLVWFF,many,.,TRBV2,TRBJ2-1
TGTGCCAGCAGCGCCTCCGTCGGGACAATGAATTCACCCCTCCACTTT,CASSASVGTMNSPLHF,.,.,TRBV9,TRBJ1-6
TGTGCCAGCACCACCATAGTTGGAGATTGGGTTTACAATGAGCAGTTCTTC,CASTTIVGDWVYNEQFF,many,.,TRBV12-3/TRBV12-4,TRBJ2-1
TGTGCCAGCAGCCGGTCGGACTGGATGAACTCAGATACGCAGTATTTT,CASSRSDWMNSDTQYF,many,.,TRBV3-1,TRBJ2-3
TGTGCCAGCATTGAGAGGGCCGTTCCCAATGAGCAGTTCTTC,CASIERAVPNEQFF,many,.,TRBV2,TRBJ2-1
TGTGCCACAGGTTCCTATAATTCACCCCTCCACTTT,CATGSYNSPLHF,few,.,TRBV19,TRBJ1-6
TGTGCCAGCAGCCAAGTAGGGGGCAATGAGCAGTTCTTC,CASSQVGGNEQFF,.,.,TRBV14,TRBJ2-1
TGTGCCAGTGGGACAGGGGGGGAGTACGAGCAGTACTTC,CASGTGGEYEQYF,many,TRBD1,TRBV2,TRBJ2-7
TGTGCCAGTAGTATCCCGGGACAGAATTACGAGCAGTACTTC,CASSIPGQNYEQYF,few,TRBD1,TRBV19,TRBJ2-7
TGTGCCAGCAGCCCCAGGGGACGAAGCTCCTACGAGCAGTACTTC,CASSPRGRSSYEQYF,few,.,TRBV9,TRBJ2-7
TGTGCCAGCAGTCTACCCCCCCCGGCGGGAAGCGGCTACACCTTC,CASSLPPPAGSGYTF,many,.,TRBV28,TRBJ1-2
TGTGCCAGCAGTTTAGCTTCGATTTACAATGAGCAGTTCTTC,CASSLASIYNEQFF,few,.,TRBV12-3/TRBV12-4,TRBJ2-1
TGCAGTGCTTTTGAGGGAGGCCAAGAGACCCAGTACTTC,CSAFEGGQETQYF,many,.,TRBV20-1,TRBJ2-5
TGTGCCAGCAGCTTAACGAGTTCTAGCACAGATACGCAGTATTTT,CASSLTSSSTDTQYF,many,.,TRBV7-9,TRBJ2-3
TGTGCCAGCAGTGAAGCAGGCTCTTCGGGGCAGCCCCAGCATTTT,CASSEAGSSGQPQHF,many,.,TRBV6-1,TRBJ1-5
TGTGCCAGCAGCTCATCGGGACTAGCGGGCGGTGAGCAGTACTTC,CASSSSGLAGGEQYF,many,TRBD2,TRBV7-9,TRBJ2-7
TGTGCCAGCTCAAAGACAGGTCGTACGCAGTATTTT,CASSKTGRTQYF,.,.,TRBV18,TRBJ2-3
TGCAGCGGATCCCACGGGGGGCGATTCGGCACTGAAGCTTTCTTT,CSGSHGGRFGTEAFF,few,.,TRBV29-1,TRBJ1-1
TGCAGCGTTGGAGGGTCGCGGGAGGGCAGTTACAATGAGCAGTTCTTC,CSVGGSREGSYNEQFF,many,TRBD2,TRBV29-1,TRBJ2-1
TGTGCCAGCAGTGCTAGCAGCAATGAGCAGTTCTTC,CASSASSNEQFF,many,.,TRBV2,TRBJ2-1
TGTGCCAGCAGCCAAGAGGGGGGGTACACCGGGGAGCTGTTTTTT,CASSQEGGYTGELFF,.,TRBD2,TRBV14,TRBJ2-2
TGTGCCACCAGTGGTGCCGGGACAGGGGGCTGGAATGAGCAGTTCTTC,CATSGAGTGGWNEQFF,few,TRBD1,TRBV24-1,TRBJ2-1
TGTGCCACCAGTAACCAGAACACTGAAGCTTTCTTT,CATSNQNTEAFF,.,.,TRBV24-1,TRBJ1-1
TGTGCCAGCAGCTTTGGACTAGCGGGCCCGCGAGGCGGTGAGACCCAGTACTTC,CASSFGLAGPRGGETQYF,many,TRBD2,TRBV12-3/TRBV12-4,TRBJ2-5
TGTGCCAGCAGCTTTCAGGCGGAAGAGACCCAGTACTTC,CASSFQAEETQYF,.,.,TRBV5-6,TRBJ2-5
TGTGCCAGCAGTTTGACAGGGACCGAAGCTGAAGCTTTCTTT,CASSLTGTEAEAFF,many,TRBD1,TRBV12-3/TRBV12-4,TRBJ1-1
TGTGCCAGCAGCCCCGGGACAGGAAATGAAAAACTGTTTTTT,CASSPGTGNEKLFF,many,TRBD1,TRBV5-8,TRBJ1-4
TGTGCCAGCAGCGGGGGACTAGTGGGAGTCTACGAGCAGTACTTC,CASSGGLVGVYEQYF,few,TRBD2,TRBV7-9,TRBJ2-7
TGTGCCACCGCGGCTAGCTCCTACAATGAGCAGTTCTTC,CATAASSYNEQFF,once,.,TRBV24-1,TRBJ2-1
TGTGCCAGTAGTATGTTTCTTTCCCCGGAAAAACTGTTTTTT,CASSMFLSPEKLFF,.,.,TRBV19,TRBJ1-4
TGTGCCTGGAGGCAGGACACCGGGGAGCTGCTTTTT,CAWRQDTGELLF,.,.,TRBV30,TRBJ2-2
TGTGCCACCAGTGACCCGATAGCGGGAGAGTCCGAGACCCAGTACTTC,CATSDPIAGESETQYF,few,TRBD2,TRBV24-1,TRBJ2-5
TGCGCCAGCAGCGCACCCCAACAGGAAGGCCCCTACAATGAGCAGTTCTTC,CASSAPQQEGPYNEQFF,many,.,TRBV5-1,TRBJ2-1
TGTGCCAGCAGCCCCGCAGGGCCCGGGGAGCTGTTTTTT,CASSPAGPGELFF,few,.,TRBV7-2,TRBJ2-2
TGCAGTGCCGCGCGGGGAACCAAAAACATTCAGTACTTC,CSAARGTKNIQYF,.,.,TRBV20-1,TRBJ2-4
TGTGCCTGGGATCCGGTGGGGCGCTGTATGAACACTGAAGCTTTCTTT,CAWDPVGRCMNTEAFF,.,.,TRBV30,TRBJ1-1